The clone carrying this TCR beta chain was counted a few times. Its target is not known. This specimen belongs to a study of blood T cells in healthy people across ages. The study drew donors from healthy Caucasian individuals in Russia aged roughly 6 to 95. Points from the study as a whole: Compared with aged donors, long-lived donors showed fewer expanded clones, suggesting selection. When one million T cells were used, diversity estimates were thought to be underestimates. TCR beta diversity, measured per million T cells, fell in a roughly linear way with age.

Germline V gives CDR1 MGHRA, CDR2 YSYEKL. The V and J ends lost 6 bases and 4 bases respectively, with 21 bases between them. The CDR3 is 16 residues long. Primers used in a second PCR of roughly 7 to 11 cycles were a sample-barcoded 5' primer and a J-beta primer mix. One entry per CDR3 protein, called by TCRdb with MiXCR from the 5' RACE reads. Of 850,000 to 1,100,000 distinct CDR3 sequences in the sample, more than 30% are singletons; the top ten hold around 13%. This TCR came from a young man in good health. The rearrangement uses TRBV4-1 and TRBJ1-1; no clear D gene. Material: blood. The CDR3 loop reads CASRERRRERATEAFF. CDR3 nucleotides: TGCGCCAGCAGGGAGCGAAGACGAGAGCGAGCCACTGAAGCTTTCTTT.